The TCR beta chain described here comes from a study of regulatory T cells in long-lasting Graves disease. This clonotype occurred many times. The antigen is not known. The TCR beta library used iRepertoire HTBI primers with Arm-PCR amplification of CDR3. In the original processing: Across the samples, identification revealed 55 to 80 TRBV and more than twelve TRBJ segments. TCRdb independently ran MiXCR on the multiplex PCR reads; one entry per CDR3 protein. For this entry, the V and J calls and clone size follow TCRdb and not the study's own pipeline. The sample consists of 300,000 to 450,000 distinct CDR3 sequences, 15% to 18% of them appearing once. Germline lookup yields CDR1 MNHEY and CDR2 SVGAGI. This CDR3 is built from 13 residues. Trimming took 2 bases from V and 6 from J, leaving 10 bases between them. Time point: newly diagnosed GD, antithyroid drugs for less than 3 months. Preparation of the TCR library used RNA extracted from PBMCs.

Findings of the study overall: Persistent Graves' disease cases displayed lower TCR diversity than newly diagnosed ones.

V is TRBV6-5 and J is TRBJ1-2, with D hard to call. This clonotype originated in a female donor with Graves disease. The sample was peripheral blood mononuclear cells (PBMCs), taken at new diagnosis, from a patient treated with antithyroid drugs. The CDR3 spells CASSYRTPDGYTF. The CDR3 region has the DNA TGTGCCAGCAGTTACAGGACTCCTGATGGCTACACCTTC.